The 27 T cell receptor beta chains given below trace back to one sample, sequenced in a study of T cells after yellow fever vaccination. Using its own MiXCR run on the 5' RACE reads, TCRdb lists one record per CDR3 protein. Of around 11,000 distinct CDR3 sequences in the sample, 4% to 5.5% are singletons; the top ten hold 1.6%. The source was PBMCs, either bulk or a sorted T-cell subset (CD4+, CD8+, memory, or dextramer-sorted; not recorded which), collected less than 16 days after the first yellow fever vaccination. All receptors derive from a man between 18 and 29 years old who received the YFV17D yellow fever vaccine.

This clonotype was observed at least ten times. This sequence joins TRBV5-5 and TRBJ1-2; TRBD1 matches 11 bases. The V and J ends lost 4 bases and 6 bases, in that order; junction bases with no gene match: 5. Germline CDR1 SGHKS, CDR2 YYEKEE (reference sequence). CDR3 length equals 14 residues. The CDR3 protein is CASSQRTGGNGYTF. The CDR3 bases are TGTGCCAGCAGCCAGCGGACAGGGGGCAATGGCTACACCTTC.

In its sample, this clonotype ranks as medium-sized. This sequence joins TRBV11-1 and TRBJ2-5, with 9 bases aligning to TRBD2. J lost 5 bases, V lost 3 bases, and 10 bases had no gene match. In germline, CDR1 is SGHAT, CDR2 FQDESV (reference sequence). This CDR3 region has 16 residues. The CDR3 sequence is CASSFSGGRLRETQYF. CDR3 nucleotides: TGTGCCAGCAGCTTTAGCGGGGGCCGTCTGAGGGAGACCCAGTACTTC.

This clonotype is categorized as medium-sized. The chain links TRBV29-1 to TRBJ1-1; TRBD1 matches 7 bases. The V gene's germline CDR1 is SQVTM and CDR2 ANQGSEA. Germline trimming cut 5 bases from V and 3 bases from J; bases unmatched to any gene: 3. This CDR3 comprises 12 residues. CDR3 amino acids: CSVRQGDTEAFF. The CDR3 region has the DNA TGCAGCGTTAGACAGGGCGACACTGAAGCTTTCTTT. Full variable domain (rest looked up from reference TRBV29-1 and TRBJ1-1): SAVISQKPSRDICQRGTSLTIQCQVDSQVTMMFWYRQQPGQSLTLIATANQGSEATYESGFVIDKFPISRPNLTFSTLTVSNMSPEDSSIYLCSVRQGDTEAFFGQGTRLTVV.

A word on this clonotype: One end of the junction fails to match germline, which may point to a read error. The chain uses TRBV5-5 and TRBJ2-2; a possible D gene is TRBD2 (5 bases). This CDR3 contains 14 residues. Germline lookup yields CDR1 SGHKS and CDR2 YYEKEE (reference sequence). CDR3 DNA sequence: TGTGCCAGCAGCCCCGGGATCTTCACCGGGGTGCTGTTTTTT. Encoded protein: CASSPGIFTGVLFF.

This clonotype has a count of ten or more. The chain has TRBV2 and TRBJ1-1; D is unclear. The CDR3 runs to 13 residues. V gave up 6 bases and J gave up 1 base, with 9 bases separating them. Per germline, CDR1 SNHLY and CDR2 FYNNEI. CDR3 nucleotides: TGTGCCAGCAGAGAAAACAGGAACACTGAAGCTTTCTTT. Amino acid sequence: CASRENRNTEAFF.

In this sample, this clonotype turned up many times. V gene TRBV5-1 combines with J gene TRBJ1-2, with a possible D match to TRBD1 (5 bases). The length of the CDR3 is 16 residues. The V end lost 0 bases, the J end lost 8 bases, and 20 bases lay between the germline ends. Looked up from germline, CDR1 is SGHRS and CDR2 is YFSETQ. The CDR3 region is CASSLDSGPEKGGYTF. The CDR3, as DNA: TGCGCCAGCAGCTTGGATTCGGGACCCGAGAAGGGCGGCTACACCTTC.

This clonotype was detected many times. The chain carries TRBV5-4 and TRBJ2-1; the match to TRBD2 covers 9 bases. There are 16 residues in the CDR3. The germline CDR1 and CDR2 sequences are SGHNT and YYREEE (reference sequence). Trimming removed 4 bases from V and 8 bases from J; junction bases left unmatched: 13. The CDR3 spells CASSTGALAGVDEQFF. DNA of the CDR3: TGTGCCAGCAGCACCGGAGCACTAGCGGGTGTCGATGAGCAGTTCTTC. The variable domain in full, with the rest retrieved from reference TRBV5-4 and TRBJ2-1, is ETGVTQSPTHLIKTRGQQVTLRCSSQSGHNTVSWYQQALGQGPQFIFQYYREEENGRGNFPPRFSGLQFPNYSSELNVNALELDDSALYLCASSTGALAGVDEQFFGPGTRLTVL.

In its sample, this clonotype was seen many times. The V and J genes are TRBV4-3 and TRBJ2-2, with TRBD2 matching 7 bases. Germline CDR1 is LGHNA and CDR2 is YSLEER. The CDR3 runs to 15 residues. J was trimmed by 1 base and V by 1 base; bases with no gene match: 0. CDR3 region: CASSQVAGNTGELFF. In nucleotides, the CDR3 is TGCGCCAGCAGCCAAGTAGCGGGGAACACCGGGGAGCTGTTTTTT.

The sample holds many counts of this clonotype. DNA for the CDR3: TGTGCCAGCAGCTTTTACGGTAGCTCTGGAAACACCATATATTTT. Translating gives CASSFYGSSGNTIYF. The V and J genes are TRBV5-5 and TRBJ1-3; D not resolved. CDR3 length: 15 amino acids. Germline V CDR1 and CDR2: SGHKS, YYEKEE (reference sequence). Deletions cut 2 bases from V and 0 bases from J, with 9 bases between. Full variable domain (remainder filled in from reference TRBV5-5 and TRBJ1-3): DAGVTQSPTHLIKTRGQQVTLRCSPISGHKSVSWYQQVLGQGPQFIFQYYEKEERGRGNFPDRFSARQFPNYSSELNVNALLLGDSALYLCASSFYGSSGNTIYFGEGSWLTVV.

The CDR3 sequence: CASSQQVTSTDTQYF. The CDR3 nucleotides are TGTGCCAGCAGCCAACAGGTCACTAGCACAGATACGCAGTATTTT. This chain joins TRBV3-1 and TRBJ2-3; D unclear. The CDR3 runs to 15 residues. Germline V gene sequence: CDR1 LGHDT, CDR2 YNNKEL (reference sequence). V was pared by 2 bases and J by 0 bases, with 9 bases between.

V and J are TRBV5-3 and TRBJ2-2, with D perhaps matching TRBD2 (6 bases). TRBV5-3 is an open reading frame whose function is uncertain. CDR3 length: 14 residues. V was trimmed by 8 bases and J by 4 bases, leaving 15 bases between them. The CDR3 nucleotides read TGTGCCAGCGGCCCGGGACTCCTCACCGGGGAGCTGTTTTTT. The encoded protein is CASGPGLLTGELFF.

The chain links TRBV5-1 to TRBJ1-3; D is undetermined. CDR3 size: 13 residues. In germline, CDR1 is SGHRS, CDR2 YFSETQ. Trimming took 0 bases from V and 9 from J, leaving 10 bases between them. This chain's CDR3 is CASSLDGLGTIYF. Written as DNA, the CDR3 is TGCGCCAGCAGCTTGGATGGTCTCGGCACCATATATTTT.

This clonotype rates as medium-sized. The chain employs TRBV10-3 and TRBJ2-2; TRBD2 aligns across 12 bases. V lost 6 bases to trimming and J lost 7 bases; unmatched junction nucleotides: 6. The CDR3 spans 15 residues. From germline, CDR1 is ENHRY and CDR2 SYGVKD. The CDR3 DNA follows: TGTGCCATCAGGCGACTAGCGGGGGACAGCGGGGAGCTGTTTTTT. As protein: CAIRRLAGDSGELFF.

By sample share, this clonotype is medium-sized. V gene TRBV5-1 combines with J gene TRBJ2-2; TRBD1 or TRBD2 may be the D gene (5 bases each). The V gene's germline CDR1 is SGHRS and CDR2 YFSETQ. Trimming cost V 4 bases and J 0 bases, with 10 bases left between them. There are 15 residues in the CDR3. The CDR3 is CASSLGTANTGELFF. The CDR3 DNA reads TGCGCCAGCAGCCTAGGGACGGCGAACACCGGGGAGCTGTTTTTT.

This clonotype was observed at least ten times. The chain uses TRBV5-1 and TRBJ2-3, with 12 bases fitting TRBD2. V shed 4 bases and J 8 bases; nucleotides not matched to a gene: 5. Germline CDR1 and CDR2: SGHRS and YFSETQ. The length of the CDR3 is 14 residues. Written as DNA, the CDR3 is TGCGCCAGCAGCCCCGGACTAGCGGGGATTACGCAGTATTTT. As protein: CASSPGLAGITQYF. The whole variable domain, remainder taken from reference TRBV5-1 and TRBJ2-3, is KAGVTQTPRYLIKTRGQQVTLSCSPISGHRSVSWYQQTPGQGLQFLFEYFSETQRNKGNFPGRFSGRQFSNSRSEMNVSTLELGDSALYLCASSPGLAGITQYFGPGTRLTVL.

This clonotype occurred many times. The chain carries TRBV29-1 and TRBJ2-5; D is undetermined. The CDR3 has 15 amino acids. Germline values: CDR1 SQVTM, CDR2 ANQGSEA. Trimming left V 5 bases short and J 0 bases short, with 16 bases between. The CDR3 region is CSVSPFGTYQETQYF. The CDR3 nucleotides read TGCAGCGTTTCCCCTTTTGGAACGTACCAAGAGACCCAGTACTTC.

This clonotype was seen ten or more times. The chain couples TRBV20-1 to TRBJ1-2, with TRBD1 matching over 7 bases. After removal of 2 bases from V and 5 bases from J, the junction contained 5 bases not matched to a gene. This CDR3 spans 13 amino acids. CDR1 and CDR2 (germline): DFQATT, SNEGSKA (reference sequence). The CDR3 DNA is TGCAGTGCTAGAACAGGGGTTGGGTATGGCTACACCTTC. Its translation is CSARTGVGYGYTF.

This clonotype showed up many times. V gene TRBV7-2 combines with J gene TRBJ2-3; D is perhaps TRBD1 (6 bases). CDR3 length equals 14 residues. Germline V CDR1 and CDR2: SGHTA, FQGNSA. Trimming cost V 1 base and J 6 bases, with 11 bases left between them. The CDR3 coding sequence is TGTGCCAGCAGCTTAGGGCCAGGGGAGGATACGCAGTATTTT. This sequence encodes CASSLGPGEDTQYF.

The sample holds many counts of this clonotype. V gene TRBV7-9 combines with J gene TRBJ2-7; tentative D call: TRBD2 (5 bases). Germline CDR1 reads SEHNR; CDR2 reads FQNEAQ (reference sequence). V lost 5 bases to trimming and J lost 2 bases, with 13 bases between them. CDR3 length: 14 amino acids. CDR3 DNA: TGTGCCAGCAGCCCAGACTATCAACCCTACGAGCAGTACGTC. The encoded protein is CASSPDYQPYEQYV.

This clonotype was detected ten times or more. This chain uses TRBV6-5 with TRBJ1-3; 9 bases line up with TRBD1. J gave up 2 bases and V 4 bases, and 3 bases lay outside the gene matches. The germline gives CDR1 MNHEY, CDR2 SVGAGI. The CDR3 extends over 15 amino acids. CDR3 in amino acids: CASSSTGGTGNTIYF. CDR3 DNA sequence: TGTGCCAGCAGTTCCACAGGGGGCACTGGAAACACCATATATTTT.

This clonotype has a count of ten or more. V usage is TRBV7-8 and J usage is TRBJ2-1; 7 bases line up with TRBD2. The CDR3 contains 14 residues. Trimming at V came to 11 bases and at J to 10 bases, leaving 17 bases not matched to a gene. Germline values: CDR1 SGHVS, CDR2 FQNEAQ. CDR3 nucleotides: TGTGCCGGCGGGGGTTCGGGCCCCGTAGGCGAGCAGTTCTTC. Its protein is CAGGGSGPVGEQFF.

This clonotype was recorded many times. The chain has TRBV10-3 and TRBJ1-2, with TRBD1 as a possible D gene (5 bases). V was trimmed by 6 bases and J by 2 bases, leaving 10 bases between them. Germline values: CDR1 ENHRY, CDR2 SYGVKD. The CDR3 loop spans 13 amino acids. CDR3 nucleotide sequence: TGTGCCATCAGAGGGGCCCTGAACTATGGCTACACCTTC. Translating it yields CAIRGALNYGYTF.

This clonotype was counted ten times or more. V and J are TRBV9 and TRBJ2-3; D ambiguous. V dropped 4 bases and J dropped 4 bases, with 10 bases sitting between them. Germline V CDR1 and CDR2: SGDLS, YYNGEE. The CDR3 length is 13 residues. The DNA of the CDR3 is TGTGCCAGCAGCCCCTCGACATCAGATACGCAGTATTTT. This gives the protein CASSPSTSDTQYF.

At least ten counts were recorded for this clonotype. The J gene is TRBJ1-2, the V gene TRBV9; D remains unclear. Trimming removed 0 bases from V and 2 bases from J, with 11 bases in between. CDR3 length: 15 amino acids. From germline, CDR1 is SGDLS and CDR2 YYNGEE. CDR3 DNA sequence: TGTGCCAGCAGCGTAGGCCCGGGAGCAAACTATGGCTACACCTTC. Translating it yields CASSVGPGANYGYTF.

This clonotype showed up many times. The chain uses TRBV6-2 or TRBV6-3 and TRBJ2-1, with 8 bases fitting TRBD1. V trimming: 5 bases; J trimming: 4 bases; junction bases outside the gene matches: 4. The CDR3 loop spans 14 amino acids. Per germline, CDR1 MNHEY and CDR2 SVGEGT. This chain's CDR3 is CASSPGDRYNEQFF. In nucleotides, the CDR3 is TGTGCCAGCAGTCCAGGGGACAGGTACAATGAGCAGTTCTTC.

This clonotype occurred many times. The chain carries TRBV4-3 and TRBJ2-7; 10 bases agree with TRBD1. Per the germline V gene, CDR1 is LGHNA and CDR2 is YSLEER. The CDR3 is 14 residues long. The ends lost 3 bases at V and 1 base at J; junction bases unmatched: 0. The CDR3 sequence: CASSQDRGSYEQYF. CDR3 DNA: TGCGCCAGCAGCCAGGACAGGGGGTCCTACGAGCAGTACTTC.

This clonotype is medium-sized (0.01 to 0.1%) within its sample. The chain links TRBV7-9 to TRBJ2-1; TRBD2 aligns across 7 bases. The CDR3 consists of 16 residues. Germline V gene sequence: CDR1 SEHNR, CDR2 FQNEAQ (reference sequence). Trimming removed 7 bases from V and 0 bases from J; junction bases left unmatched: 9. The CDR3 DNA sequence: TGTGCCAGCATCACACAGCGGGGAAGCTCCTACAATGAGCAGTTCTTC. This translates into CASITQRGSSYNEQFF. Drawing the rest from reference TRBV7-9 and TRBJ2-1, the complete variable domain is DTGVSQNPRHKITKRGQNVTFRCDPISEHNRLYWYRQTLGQGPEFLTYFQNEAQLEKSRLLSDRFSAERPKGSFSTLEIQRTEQGDSAMYLCASITQRGSSYNEQFFGPGTRLTVL.